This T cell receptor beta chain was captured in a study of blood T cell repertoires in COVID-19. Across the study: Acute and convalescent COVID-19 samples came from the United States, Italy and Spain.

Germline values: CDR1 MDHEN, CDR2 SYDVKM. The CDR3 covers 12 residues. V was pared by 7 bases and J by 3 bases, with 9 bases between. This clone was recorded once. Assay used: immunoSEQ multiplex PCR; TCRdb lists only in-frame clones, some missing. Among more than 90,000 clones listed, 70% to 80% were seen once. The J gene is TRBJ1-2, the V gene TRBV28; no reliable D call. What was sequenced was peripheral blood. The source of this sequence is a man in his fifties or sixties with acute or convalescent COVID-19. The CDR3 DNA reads TGTGCCAGCATGGAGGGCGACTATGGCTACACCTTC. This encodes CASMEGDYGYTF.